This T cell receptor beta chain was retrieved from a study of a mutant IDH1 vaccine in newly diagnosed glioma. Described time point: week 23, last vaccination. Vaccination used 300 ug of mutant IDH1 20-mer peptide per dose, with topical imiquimod. As concerns this clone: The antigen is undetermined.

The CDR3 covers 15 residues. Germline CDR1 MNHEY, CDR2 SMNVEV (reference sequence). Trimming pared 5 bases from V and 4 bases from J, leaving 18 bases between. Here immunoSEQ multiplex PCR was the method, and the copy in TCRdb shows in-frame clones only, minus some. The table shows under 85,000 clones, with 75% to 90% occurring only once. V and J are TRBV27 and TRBJ2-7, with a possible D match to TRBD2 (6 bases). Sample: PBMCs, taken from a glioma patient whose treatment included an IDH1 peptide vaccine. The TCR was taken from a woman aged 50 to 65 with glioma. Here the CDR3 DNA reads TGTGCCAGCAGTAACACTCTAGCTGGAGGGTACGAGCAGTACTTC. This gives the protein CASSNTLAGGYEQYF.